Reported below is one T cell receptor beta chain. Its specific antigen is unknown. No qualities accompany the bases; no much larger clone lies one base away. At the DNA level, this CDR3 is encoded by other sequences in the same sample as well. This entry is derived from a study of OX40 agonist ivuxolimab in advanced cancers. As for the study more broadly: Ivuxolimab was a fully human IgG2 agonistic monoclonal antibody targeting the costimulatory receptor OX40 (CD134). The paper describes the monotherapy dose-escalation part (N of about 52 patients) of the phase I trial of ivuxolimab. Three dose-escalation patients achieved partial responses, one with hepatocellular carcinoma and two with cutaneous melanoma. Peripheral TCRbeta sequencing was intended to test whether TCR sequence diversity was altered and clonal T-cell expansion was caused by ivuxolimab. In the dose-escalation cohort, more than 75% of patients were male, and the mean age was approximately 60 years, with a range of roughly 20 to 80. Intravenous ivuxolimab was administered to patients every 2 weeks at six dose levels: 0.01, 0.1, 0.3, 1.5, 3 and 10 mg/kg. Of the approximately 50 dose-escalation patients, hepatocellular carcinoma was present in approximately 20, melanoma in approximately 15, renal cell carcinoma in 9 and head and neck cancer in 9. Prior anti-PD-1, anti-PD-L1 or anti-CTLA-4 therapy was permitted, and checkpoint inhibitors had been received by about 36% of dose-escalation patients.

The paper as a whole reports these results and caveats: After ivuxolimab, CD8+ T cells had more expanded clones than CD4+ T cells on average. At doses from 0.1 to 3.0 mg/kg, clonal expansion was seen in both CD4+ and CD8+ blood T cells between baseline and week 6. Antigen specificity was not determined for the clonally expanded peripheral T cells. Low levels of normalized T-cell clonal expansion were also shown by some nonresponding patients. In partial responders in the 0.1-3.0 mg/kg groups, normalized peripheral clonal expansion was found to be among the lowest, especially among CD8+ T cells.

Taken from the germline V gene, the CDR1 and CDR2 loops are SQVTM and ANQGSEA. V loses 1 base of germline sequence and J loses 0 bases, and the interval between the two ends is 6 bases. Counted from cysteine to phenylalanine, this CDR3 has 13 amino acids. The sequence is cut down to CDR3 DNA, 39 bases in frame from base 1. Patients with autoimmune disease history or receiving systemic immunosuppression were excluded from the trial. Peripheral blood for TCR sequencing was drawn from every dose cohort at baseline, at cycle 4 day 1 and at cycle 7 day 1. Samples came from an open-label, multicenter, first-in-human phase I dose-escalation trial of ivuxolimab. The trial enrolled adults with locally advanced or metastatic head and neck squamous cell, hepatocellular, melanoma or renal cell carcinoma. CD4+ and CD8+ T cells were sorted separately from peripheral blood before TCR sequencing. Genomic DNA was isolated from the sorted cells so that the TCRbeta CDR3 region could be sequenced. The immunoSEQ Assay was used for sequencing of TCRbeta CDR3 regions. In TCRdb, the immuneACCESS table is reduced to in-frame sequences with V and J assigned. These tables do not hold every clone; where another copy was compared, an unresolved V gene accounts for under half, and the others remain unexplained. This sample is represented by approximately 83,000 clones; roughly 80% of them were singletons. Over 3.5% of the sample is taken by the ten largest.

Recombination joined TRBV29-1 with TRBJ1-1; the D gene is not confidently resolved. This material consisted of CD4+ or CD8+ T cells sorted from blood, taken in a trial of the OX40 agonist ivuxolimab. The TCR comes from an adult with an advanced solid tumor such as melanoma, head and neck, liver or kidney cancer. The DNA reads as follows: TGCAGCGTTGAAGGTACTGTGAACACTGAAGCTTTCTTT. Translated, this gives CSVEGTVNTEAFF.